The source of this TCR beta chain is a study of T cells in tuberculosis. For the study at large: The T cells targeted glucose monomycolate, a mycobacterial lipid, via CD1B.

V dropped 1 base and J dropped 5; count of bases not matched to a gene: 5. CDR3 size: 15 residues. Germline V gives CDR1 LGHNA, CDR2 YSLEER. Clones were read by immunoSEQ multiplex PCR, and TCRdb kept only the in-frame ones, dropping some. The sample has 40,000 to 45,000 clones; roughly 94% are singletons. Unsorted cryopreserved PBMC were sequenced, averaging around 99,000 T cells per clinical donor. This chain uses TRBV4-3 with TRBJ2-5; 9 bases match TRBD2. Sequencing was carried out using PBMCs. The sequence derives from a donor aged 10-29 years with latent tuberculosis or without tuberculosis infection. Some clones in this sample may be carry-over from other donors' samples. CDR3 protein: CASSQVRREGETQYF. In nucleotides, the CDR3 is TGCGCCAGCAGCCAAGTTCGGCGGGAGGGGGAGACCCAGTACTTC.